This TCR beta chain comes out of a study of cytomegalovirus exposure and HLA in healthy donors. Study observations and caveats: A later analysis associated 16,951 TCR beta sequences with HLA alleles at a 0.05 false discovery rate. There were several of the most significant clusters that appeared linked to common viral pathogens in a later analysis.

Regarding this clone: The target antigen is unknown.

Vbeta (60) and Jbeta (13) primers were used in the PCR. Generated by immunoSEQ multiplex PCR, the TCRdb table keeps only in-frame clones and is missing some. The sample yields about 160,000 clones, over 70% seen once. V was clipped by 4 bases and J by 2 bases, with 8 bases between them. The CDR3 is 14 residues long. Germline lookup yields CDR1 MNHEY and CDR2 SMNVEV (reference sequence). The sequencing input was PBMCs. This receptor was obtained from a woman in her forties or fifties in good health and CMV-seropositive. J is TRBJ1-4 and V is TRBV27; D remains unclear. Written as DNA, the CDR3 is TGTGCCAGCAGTTCCGACGGGACTAATGAAAAACTGTTTTTT. Residues: CASSSDGTNEKLFF.